Listed below are T cell receptor beta chains from one sample, sequenced in a study of blood T cell repertoires in COVID-19. The data were produced by immunoSEQ multiplex PCR, yet TCRdb's version contains in-frame clones alone and is incomplete. The repertoire holds about 200,000 clones, around 82% seen once, with around 2.5% in the top ten. The sequencing sample was made of peripheral blood. Source of these receptors: a woman aged 40 to 50 with active or convalescent COVID-19. CDR3s include the opening cysteine and the closing phenylalanine or tryptophan. The D gene is left open where the match is weak. Rows may omit the clone size; those that give it use once, few, many or a size class.

size,V,J,D,CDR3,DNA
NA,TRBV19,TRBJ1-2,NA,CASSITGVSYGYTF,TGTGCCAGTAGCATAACGGGAGTATCCTATGGCTACACCTTC
few,TRBV4-1,TRBJ2-7,TRBD1,CASSQSGTGAYEQYF,TGCGCCAGCAGCCAATCCGGGACAGGAGCCTACGAGCAGTACTTC
NA,TRBV5-1,TRBJ1-2,NA,CASSLAGGELNYGYTF,TGCGCCAGCAGCTTGGCCGGCGGGGAGCTTAACTATGGCTACACCTTC
NA,TRBV27,TRBJ1-1,TRBD1,CASSFNDRGLAEAFF,TGTGCCAGCAGTTTCAATGACAGGGGATTAGCTGAAGCTTTCTTT
NA,TRBV27,TRBJ2-7,TRBD2,CASSLSGSAGGEQYF,TGTGCCAGCAGTTTAAGTGGGTCGGCGGGGGGCGAGCAGTACTTC
NA,TRBV5-1,TRBJ1-2,TRBD1,CASSYDRGRYGYTF,TGCGCCAGCAGCTATGACAGGGGTAGATATGGCTACACCTTC
NA,TRBV18,TRBJ1-4,NA,CASSPEKSEKLFF,TGTGCCAGCTCACCTGAGAAATCTGAAAAACTGTTTTTT
NA,TRBV11-2,TRBJ2-1,NA,CASTRTVDNEQFF,TGTGCCAGCACCCGGACAGTTGACAATGAGCAGTTCTTC
once,TRBV19,TRBJ1-2,NA,CASSIRRQPSYGYTF,TGTGCCAGTAGTATACGGAGACAGCCCTCCTATGGCTACACCTTC
NA,TRBV19,TRBJ1-5,NA,CASKGEGGNQPQHF,TGTGCCAGTAAAGGGGAGGGGGGCAATCAGCCCCAGCATTTT
NA,TRBV5-1,TRBJ1-2,TRBD1,CASTEQGGVYGYTF,TGCGCCAGCACCGAACAGGGGGGCGTATATGGCTACACCTTC
NA,TRBV4-3,TRBJ2-7,TRBD2,CASSQGLAGEGYEQYF,TGCGCCAGCAGCCAGGGCCTAGCGGGGGAGGGTTACGAGCAGTACTTC
NA,TRBV10-3,TRBJ2-7,TRBD1,CAISEWTGSSYEQYF,TGTGCCATCAGTGAGTGGACAGGGAGCTCCTACGAGCAGTACTTC
NA,TRBV5-8,TRBJ1-5,NA,CASSPQGGRNQPQHF,TGTGCCAGCAGCCCTCAAGGAGGCCGCAATCAGCCCCAGCATTTT
few,TRBV30,TRBJ1-1,NA,CAWTLGLGAFF,TGTGCCTGGACCTTGGGTCTGGGCGCTTTCTTT
NA,TRBV27,TRBJ1-5,TRBD1,CASSRTGDQPQHF,TGTGCCAGCAGCAGGACAGGTGATCAGCCCCAGCATTTT